This T cell receptor beta chain was profiled in a study of T cells in Graves' hyperthyroidism and ophthalmopathy. As for the study in general: Before treatment of any kind, peripheral blood was taken at initial diagnosis. Findings and caveats of the study: Most thyroid-expanded clonotypes above 0.001 were also found in blood.

CDR1 MNHEY and CDR2 SVGAGI come from the germline V gene. The CDR3 loop spans 13 amino acids. The V end was cut by 4 bases, the J end by 9 bases, with 15 bases between. This clonotype showed up just a few times. Its antigen is as yet unknown. It was uncontrolled infection, other autoimmune disease, pregnancy or lactation that excluded patients. The TCR beta CDR3 regions underwent amplification using RNA transcripts as the source. In the first-round RT-PCR of the TCR CDR3, the HTBI primer set was used. TCRdb re-analysed the multiplex PCR reads in MiXCR, keeping a single row per CDR3 protein. This table holds hundreds of thousands of distinct CDR3 sequences, approximately 40% found once.

V is TRBV6-5 and J is TRBJ1-2; D gene unclear. The specimen sequenced was blood. The clonotype originates from a man between 18 and 35 years old with Graves' hyperthyroidism. CDR3 nucleotide sequence: TGTGCCAGCAGTTCCCCGGCTTCTTTTCGCTACACCTTC. This translates into CASSSPASFRYTF.